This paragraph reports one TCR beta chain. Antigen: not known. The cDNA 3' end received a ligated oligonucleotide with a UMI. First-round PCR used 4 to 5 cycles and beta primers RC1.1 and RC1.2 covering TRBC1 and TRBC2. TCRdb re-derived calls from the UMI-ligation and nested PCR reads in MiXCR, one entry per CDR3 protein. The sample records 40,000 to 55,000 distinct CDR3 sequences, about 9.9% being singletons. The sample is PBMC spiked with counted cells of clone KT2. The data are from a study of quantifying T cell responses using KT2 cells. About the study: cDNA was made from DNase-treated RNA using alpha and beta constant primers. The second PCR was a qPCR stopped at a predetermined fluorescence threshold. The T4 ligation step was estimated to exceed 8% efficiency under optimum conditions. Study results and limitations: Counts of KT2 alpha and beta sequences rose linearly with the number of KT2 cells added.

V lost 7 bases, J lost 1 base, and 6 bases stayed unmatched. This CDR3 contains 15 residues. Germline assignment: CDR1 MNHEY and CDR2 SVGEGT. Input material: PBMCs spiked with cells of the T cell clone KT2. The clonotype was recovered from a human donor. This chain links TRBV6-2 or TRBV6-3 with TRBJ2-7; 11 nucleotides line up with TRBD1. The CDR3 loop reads CASNPGQGDSYEQYF. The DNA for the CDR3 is TGTGCCAGCAACCCGGGACAGGGGGATTCCTACGAGCAGTACTTC.